This TCR beta chain is drawn from a study of blood T cell repertoires in COVID-19. Study at large: COVID-19 samples collected from the United States, Italy and Spain covered acute and convalescent phases.

In the original processing: Amplified reference gene primers provided the basis for estimating nucleated cell counts. The table came from immunoSEQ multiplex PCR; TCRdb's copy has only in-frame clones and leaves some out. For V, J and clone size, that table is used; D and trimming come from the DNA. The table lists under 50,000 clones, roughly nine tenths of them singletons. This CDR3 has 17 amino acids. The germline V gene encodes CDR1 MDHEN and CDR2 SYDVKM. V lost 5 bases and J 2 bases, leaving 16 bases between the germline ends. Sequencing used peripheral blood. The gene calls are TRBV28 and TRBJ1-6; D call uncertain. The receptor was derived from a man aged 70-80 years with active COVID-19. CDR3 loop: CASSPGGQATYNSPLHF. CDR3 nucleotide sequence: TGTGCCAGCAGTCCGGGAGGCCAGGCCACCTATAATTCACCCCTCCACTTT.